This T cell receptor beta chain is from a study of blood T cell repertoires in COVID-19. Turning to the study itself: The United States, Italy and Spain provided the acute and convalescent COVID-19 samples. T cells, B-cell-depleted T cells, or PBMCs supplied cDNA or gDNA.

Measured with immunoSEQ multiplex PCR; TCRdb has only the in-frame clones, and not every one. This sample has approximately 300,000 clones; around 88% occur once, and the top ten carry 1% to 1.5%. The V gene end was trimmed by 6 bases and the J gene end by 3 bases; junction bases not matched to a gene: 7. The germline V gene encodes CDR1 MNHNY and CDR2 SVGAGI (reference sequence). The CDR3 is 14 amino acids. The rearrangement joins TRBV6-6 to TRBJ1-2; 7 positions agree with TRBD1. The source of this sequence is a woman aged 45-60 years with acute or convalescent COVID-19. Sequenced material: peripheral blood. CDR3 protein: CASSRQGNDYGYTF. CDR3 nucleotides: TGTGCCAGCAGCCGACAGGGTAATGACTATGGCTACACCTTC.